This entry describes one TCR beta chain. These data are taken from a study of blood T cell repertoires in COVID-19. Sequenced by immunoSEQ multiplex PCR; TCRdb stores in-frame clones only, minus some. The sample has approximately 200,000 clones; 70% to 90% are singletons. CDR3 length equals 16 residues. Sequencing input: PBMCs or T cells enriched from blood (not recorded which). The rearrangement uses TRBV21-1 and TRBJ1-5; the D call TRBD1 from the table was never checked on the DNA. TRBV21-1 is a pseudogene segment. This receptor was taken from a man aged 25 to 40 who had recovered from COVID-19. The CDR3 DNA follows: TGTGCCAGCAGCAAGAGGACAGTCAATAGCAATCAGCCCCAGCATTTT. It codes for CASSKRTVNSNQPQHF.